Below are 27 T cell receptor beta chains sequenced from a single sample in a study of cytotoxic CD8 clonotypes in ibrutinib-treated CLL. The data were produced by immunoSEQ multiplex PCR, yet TCRdb's version contains in-frame clones alone and is incomplete. The sample contains 150,000 or so clones, about 79% of which appear only once. The material was PBMCs, obtained after 12 months of ibrutinib treatment. These TCRs come from a human donor with chronic lymphocytic leukemia.

This chain joins TRBV19 and TRBJ2-3; 7 bases are a match to TRBD2. The CDR3 totals 15 residues. J was trimmed by 0 bases and V by 5 bases; bases with no gene match: 5. In germline, CDR1 is LNHDA, CDR2 SQIVND (reference sequence). CDR3 protein: CASSPLATSTDTQYF. CDR3 DNA sequence: TGTGCCAGTAGTCCACTAGCGACTAGCACAGATACGCAGTATTTT.

The V and J genes are TRBV5-8 and TRBJ2-7; TRBD2 matches at 7 bases. Germline V gene data show CDR1 as SGHTS and CDR2 as YDEGEE. With 1 base clipped from V and 3 bases from J, the junction kept 4 bases outside the gene matches. The CDR3 has 14 residues. The CDR3 region is CASSLRPSGYEQYF. The DNA for the CDR3 is TGTGCCAGCAGCTTGCGGCCTAGCGGCTACGAGCAGTACTTC.

The chain links TRBV27 to TRBJ2-7, with D possibly TRBD1 on 5 matching bases. The CDR3 length is 12 residues. Germline CDR1 and CDR2: MNHEY and SMNVEV (reference sequence). The ends were cut back, 5 bases at V and 8 bases at J, with 13 bases in the middle. The CDR3 DNA sequence: TGTGCCAGCAGTCTCCAGGGTGGCCAGCAGTACTTC. This sequence encodes CASSLQGGQQYF.

The chain recombines TRBV5-6 with TRBJ1-2, with D possibly matching TRBD1 (5 bases). The CDR3 is 14 amino acids. V dropped 2 bases and J dropped 13 bases, with 21 bases sitting between them. The germline gives CDR1 SGHDT, CDR2 YYEEEE. CDR3 nucleotides: TGTGCCAGCAGCTTCTTGTCCGGGACTCCCGCTGGCACCTTC. The encoded protein is CASSFLSGTPAGTF. The variable domain in full, completed from reference TRBV5-6 and TRBJ1-2, reads DAGVTQSPTHLIKTRGQQVTLRCSPKSGHDTVSWYQQALGQGPQFIFQYYEEEERQRGNFPDRFSGHQFPNYSSELNVNALLLGDSALYLCASSFLSGTPAGTFGSGTRLTVV.

This clone has only a few counts. This is likely a read error, given that the CDR3 carries no conserved phenylalanine or tryptophan at its end. Because the CDR3's place on the DNA is in doubt, the DNA is left out and the CDR3 is given as listed by TCRdb. This rearrangement joins TRBV5-3 to TRBJ1-2. TRBV5-3 is marked as an open reading frame, function uncertain. Counting both end residues, the CDR3 totals 12 amino acids. CDR3 protein: CARSLSFRDRLC.

This sequence joins TRBV10-3 and TRBJ2-7; TRBD2 is a possible D gene (6 bases). Germline loops: CDR1 ENHRY, CDR2 SYGVKD. V was clipped by 6 bases and J by 8 bases, with 14 bases between them. The CDR3 consists of 12 residues. CDR3 sequence (DNA): TGTGCCATCAGCCGGGAGCCGGGCCAGCAGTACTTC. It translates to CAISREPGQQYF.

CDR3 sequence (DNA): TGTGCCAGCAATGCCCTAGCGGACTACAATGAGCAGTTCTTC. Its translation: CASNALADYNEQFF. The genes are TRBV2 and TRBJ2-1, with 7 bases aligning to TRBD2. From germline, CDR1 is SNHLY and CDR2 FYNNEI. V lost 7 bases to trimming and J lost 3 bases; unmatched junction nucleotides: 6. CDR3 length: 14 residues.

This rearrangement joins TRBV10-3 to TRBJ1-5; no definite D call. The germline gives CDR1 ENHRY, CDR2 SYGVKD. Deletions cut 8 bases from V and 3 bases from J, with 11 bases between. The CDR3 spans 13 residues. The CDR3 is CAICPGVNQPQHF. The CDR3 DNA sequence: TGTGCCATCTGCCCCGGGGTCAATCAGCCCCAGCATTTT.

The chain uses TRBV29-1 and TRBJ1-1; D is undetermined. Germline CDR1 is SQVTM and CDR2 is ANQGSEA. This CDR3 has 12 amino acids. V was pared by 4 bases and J by 8 bases, with 14 bases between. The CDR3 region is CSVGFFGTEAFF. The CDR3 DNA follows: TGCAGCGTTGGTTTCTTTGGAACCGAAGCTTTCTTT.

Regarding this clone: This sample also contains other DNA sequences that code for the same CDR3. The chain has TRBV5-1 and TRBJ2-3; D gene uncertain. Germline values: CDR1 SGHRS, CDR2 YFSETQ. The CDR3 has 11 residues. The V end was cut by 6 bases, the J end by 0 bases, with 2 bases between. CDR3 coding DNA: TGCGCCAGCACCAGCACAGATACGCAGTATTTT. Translation: CASTSTDTQYF.

The CDR3 bases are TGTGCCAGCAGTTTAGGCGGCCAGACAGGGGGAAAAACTCTGGGTCAGCCCCAGCATTTT. Residues: CASSLGGQTGGKTLGQPQHF. This chain connects TRBV27 to TRBJ1-5, with TRBD1 matching over 9 bases. The CDR3 sequence is 20 residues long. Germline V gene sequence: CDR1 MNHEY, CDR2 SMNVEV (reference sequence). J gave up 6 bases and V 2 bases, and 20 bases lay outside the gene matches.

The chain employs TRBV7-6 and TRBJ2-3; D not resolved. Germline V CDR1 and CDR2: SGHVS, FNYEAQ. This CDR3 spans 13 amino acids. V gave up 1 base and J gave up 4 bases, with 6 bases separating them. CDR3 in amino acids: CASSLGNSDTQYF. CDR3 nucleotide sequence: TGTGCCAGCAGCTTAGGGAACTCAGATACGCAGTATTTT.

The chain is built from TRBV29-1 and TRBJ2-3; weak D call: TRBD2 (6 bases). Trimming shortened V by 2 bases and J by 8 bases, and 14 bases separated the two germline ends. Germline CDR1 is SQVTM and CDR2 is ANQGSEA. The CDR3 extends over 13 amino acids. The CDR3 here is CSVERQGGATQYF. CDR3 in DNA: TGCAGCGTTGAAAGGCAGGGAGGTGCTACGCAGTATTTT.

About this clone itself: Other DNA sequences in this specimen translate into the identical CDR3. This chain connects TRBV7-2 to TRBJ2-5, with D unclear. V dropped 1 base and J dropped 5 bases, with 11 bases sitting between them. The CDR3 totals 14 residues. Germline V gives CDR1 SGHTA, CDR2 FQGNSA. CDR3 sequence (DNA): TGTGCCAGCAGCTTAGTTGACGGTCGTGAGACCCAGTACTTC. Its translation: CASSLVDGRETQYF.

The chain recombines TRBV27 with TRBJ2-7; D is unclear. The CDR3 loop spans 14 amino acids. Germline assignment: CDR1 MNHEY and CDR2 SMNVEV (reference sequence). V lost 5 bases and J lost 0, with 11 bases in between. The CDR3 protein is CASSVRSFSYEQYF. The CDR3 DNA reads TGTGCCAGCAGTGTCCGGTCCTTCTCCTACGAGCAGTACTTC.

This chain joins TRBV7-2 and TRBJ2-2; TRBD2 matches at 13 bases. The CDR3 runs 17 residues. J was trimmed by 4 bases and V by 5 bases; bases with no gene match: 7. Germline V gene data show CDR1 as SGHTA and CDR2 as FQGNSA. In nucleotides, the CDR3 is TGTGCCAGCAGCCTACCGGGACTAGCGGGACTCACCGGGGAGCTGTTTTTT. Its protein is CASSLPGLAGLTGELFF. Based on the CDR3 plus reference TRBV7-2 and TRBJ2-2, the full variable domain is GAGVSQSPSNKVTEKGKDVELRCDPISGHTALYWYRQSLGQGLEFLIYFQGNSAPDKSGLPSDRFSAERTGGSVSTLTIQRTQQEDSAVYLCASSLPGLAGLTGELFFGEGSRLTVL.

V gene TRBV14 combines with J gene TRBJ1-3; a weak D match, TRBD1 (5 bases). The CDR3 has 15 residues. The V gene's germline CDR1 is SGHDN and CDR2 FVKESK. V lost 5 bases, J lost 0 bases, and 11 bases lay in between. The CDR3 spells CASSKGVYSGNTIYF. The CDR3, as DNA: TGTGCCAGCAGCAAAGGGGTTTACTCTGGAAACACCATATATTTT.

The chain couples TRBV5-1 to TRBJ2-7; the D gene is possibly TRBD2 (5 bases). This CDR3 region has 15 residues. V lost 5 bases and J 0 bases, leaving 15 bases between the germline ends. Per the germline V gene, CDR1 is SGHRS and CDR2 is YFSETQ. CDR3 protein: CASSWRAESSYEQYF. CDR3 sequence (DNA): TGCGCCAGCAGTTGGCGGGCGGAGAGCTCCTACGAGCAGTACTTC.

This clone was detected a few times. This CDR3 reads CASSRDGSYEQYF. The CDR3 DNA reads TGTGCCAGCTCCCGGGACGGTTCCTACGAGCAGTACTTC. This chain uses TRBV18 with TRBJ2-7; D possibly matches TRBD1 or TRBD2 (5 bases each). CDR1 is KGHSH, CDR2 LQKENI, per germline. CDR3 length: 13 amino acids. V shed 6 bases and J shed 1 base, with 10 bases lying between them.

This sequence joins TRBV6-1 and TRBJ1-1, with D perhaps matching TRBD1 (6 bases). Germline V gives CDR1 MNHNS, CDR2 SASEGT. V gave up 5 bases and J gave up 1 base, with 8 bases separating them. The CDR3 sequence is 13 residues long. The CDR3 reads CASSLDRNTEAFF. The DNA for the CDR3 is TGTGCCAGCAGTTTGGACAGGAACACTGAAGCTTTCTTT.

This rearrangement joins TRBV28 to TRBJ2-7; the D call may be TRBD1 or TRBD2 (5 bases each). V dropped 4 bases and J dropped 5 bases, with 18 bases sitting between them. The CDR3 totals 15 residues. Germline CDR1 is MDHEN and CDR2 is SYDVKM. The CDR3 protein is CASSSRDPQRHEQYF. The CDR3 bases are TGTGCCAGCAGTTCCCGGGACCCCCAAAGGCACGAGCAGTACTTC.

This chain connects TRBV9 to TRBJ2-7, with TRBD1 matching 9 bases. After removal of 4 bases from V and 1 base from J, the junction contained 6 bases not matched to a gene. The CDR3 sequence is 15 residues long. Germline CDR1 SGDLS, CDR2 YYNGEE. For the CDR3, the DNA is TGTGCCAGCAGCCCCGGAGGGACAGGGTCCTACGAGCAGTACTTC. This sequence encodes CASSPGGTGSYEQYF.

The rearrangement joins TRBV7-8 to TRBJ2-7, with D perhaps matching TRBD2 (5 bases). Germline lookup yields CDR1 SGHVS and CDR2 FQNEAQ. CDR3 length: 15 amino acids. Trimming pared 3 bases from V and 5 bases from J, leaving 17 bases between. CDR3 sequence (DNA): TGTGCCAGCAGCTTGAGGGCTAGCACGGTCGACGAGCAGTACTTC. This codes for CASSLRASTVDEQYF.

V gene TRBV9 combines with J gene TRBJ1-5; D is ambiguous. Trimming took 0 bases from V and 0 from J, leaving 10 bases between them. This CDR3 contains 16 residues. The V gene's germline CDR1 is SGDLS and CDR2 YYNGEE. The DNA for the CDR3 is TGTGCCAGCAGCGTAGGTCCCGGGTATAGCAATCAGCCCCAGCATTTT. It codes for CASSVGPGYSNQPQHF.

This clone was seen only a few times. The rearrangement links TRBV11-2 to TRBJ1-1; TRBD1 agrees at 9 bases. The CDR3 has 12 amino acids. V was clipped by 6 bases and J by 4 bases; unmatched bases: 0. CDR1 and CDR2 (germline): SGHAT, FQNNGV. CDR3 in amino acids: CASRGQGTEAFF. CDR3 bases: TGTGCCAGCAGGGGACAGGGCACTGAAGCTTTCTTT. Supplemented by reference TRBV11-2 and TRBJ1-1, the full variable domain reads EAGVAQSPRYKIIEKRQSVAFWCNPISGHATLYWYQQILGQGPKLLIQFQNNGVVDDSQLPKDRFSAERLKGVDSTLKIQPAKLEDSAVYLCASRGQGTEAFFGQGTRLTVV.

The chain uses TRBV4-3 and TRBJ1-4; the D gene is possibly TRBD1 (6 bases). From germline, CDR1 is LGHNA and CDR2 YSLEER. The CDR3 length is 15 residues. The V end lost 2 bases, the J end lost 8 bases, and 15 bases lay between the germline ends. CDR3 sequence reads: CASSQRIQGGEKLFF. CDR3 in DNA: TGCGCCAGCAGCCAACGCATACAGGGTGGGGAAAAACTGTTTTTT.

This clone has only a few counts. The genes are TRBV29-1 and TRBJ2-5, with 9 bases fitting TRBD2. The germline V gene encodes CDR1 SQVTM and CDR2 ANQGSEA. There are 14 residues in the CDR3. V lost 4 bases, J lost 5 bases, and 8 bases stayed unmatched. CDR3 in amino acids: CSVGSREGLETQYF. Written as DNA, the CDR3 is TGCAGCGTTGGCTCGCGGGAGGGCCTTGAGACCCAGTACTTC.